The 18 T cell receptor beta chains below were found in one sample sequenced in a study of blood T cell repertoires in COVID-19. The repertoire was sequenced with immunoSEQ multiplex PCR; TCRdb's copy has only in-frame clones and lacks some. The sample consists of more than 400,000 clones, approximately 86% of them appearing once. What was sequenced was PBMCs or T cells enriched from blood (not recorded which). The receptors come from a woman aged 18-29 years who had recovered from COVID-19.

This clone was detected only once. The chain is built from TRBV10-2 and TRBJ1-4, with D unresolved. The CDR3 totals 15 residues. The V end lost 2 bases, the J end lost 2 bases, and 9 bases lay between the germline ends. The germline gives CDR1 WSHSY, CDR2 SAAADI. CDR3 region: CASSETASTNEKLFF. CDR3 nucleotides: TGCGCCAGCAGTGAGACAGCTTCTACTAATGAAAAACTGTTTTTT.

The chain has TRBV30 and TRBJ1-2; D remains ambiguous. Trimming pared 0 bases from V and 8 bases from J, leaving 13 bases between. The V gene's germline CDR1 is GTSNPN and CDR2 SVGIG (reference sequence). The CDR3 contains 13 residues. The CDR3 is CAWSVQRQSGYTF. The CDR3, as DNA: TGTGCCTGGAGTGTTCAGCGCCAGTCAGGCTACACCTTC.

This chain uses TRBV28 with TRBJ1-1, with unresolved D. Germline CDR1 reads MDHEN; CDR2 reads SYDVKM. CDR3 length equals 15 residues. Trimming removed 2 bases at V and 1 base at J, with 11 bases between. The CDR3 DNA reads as TGTGCCAGCAGTTTAGCAAGCCCCCCGAACACTGAAGCTTTCTTT. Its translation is CASSLASPPNTEAFF.

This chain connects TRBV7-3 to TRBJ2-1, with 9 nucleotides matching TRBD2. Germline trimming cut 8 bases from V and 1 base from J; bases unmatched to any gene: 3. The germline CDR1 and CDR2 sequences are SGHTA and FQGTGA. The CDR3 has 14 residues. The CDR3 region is CASSLAGSYNEQFF. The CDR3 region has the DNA TGTGCCAGCTCCCTAGCGGGGTCCTACAATGAGCAGTTCTTC.

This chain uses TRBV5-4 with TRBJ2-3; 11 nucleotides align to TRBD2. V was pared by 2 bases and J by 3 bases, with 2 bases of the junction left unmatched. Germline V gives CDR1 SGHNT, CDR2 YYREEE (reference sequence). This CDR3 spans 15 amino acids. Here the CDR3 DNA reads TGTGCCAGCAGCTTCGGGACTAGCGGAACAGATACGCAGTATTTT. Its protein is CASSFGTSGTDTQYF.

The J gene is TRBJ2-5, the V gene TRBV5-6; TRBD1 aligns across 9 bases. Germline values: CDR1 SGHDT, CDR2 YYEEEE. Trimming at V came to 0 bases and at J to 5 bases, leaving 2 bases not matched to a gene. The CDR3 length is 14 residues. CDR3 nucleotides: TGTGCCAGCAGCTTGGCCGGGACAGGGGAGACCCAGTACTTC. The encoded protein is CASSLAGTGETQYF.

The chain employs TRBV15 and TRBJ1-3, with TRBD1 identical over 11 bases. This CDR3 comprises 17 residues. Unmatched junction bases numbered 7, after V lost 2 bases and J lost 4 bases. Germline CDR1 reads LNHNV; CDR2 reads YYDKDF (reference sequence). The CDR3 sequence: CATSRSGQGDRGNTIYF. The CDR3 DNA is TGTGCCACCAGCAGATCGGGACAGGGGGATCGGGGAAACACCATATATTTT. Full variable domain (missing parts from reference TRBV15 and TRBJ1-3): DAMVIQNPRYQVTQFGKPVTLSCSQTLNHNVMYWYQQKSSQAPKLLFHYYDKDFNNEADTPDNFQSRRPNTSFCFLDIRSPGLGDTAMYLCATSRSGQGDRGNTIYFGEGSWLTVV.

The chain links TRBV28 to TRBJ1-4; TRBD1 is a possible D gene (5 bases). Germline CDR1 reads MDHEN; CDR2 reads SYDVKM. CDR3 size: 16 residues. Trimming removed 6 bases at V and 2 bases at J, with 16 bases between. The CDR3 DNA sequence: TGTGCCAGCAGCGAGGCAGGGTCTTCGACTAATGAAAAACTGTTTTTT. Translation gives CASSEAGSSTNEKLFF.

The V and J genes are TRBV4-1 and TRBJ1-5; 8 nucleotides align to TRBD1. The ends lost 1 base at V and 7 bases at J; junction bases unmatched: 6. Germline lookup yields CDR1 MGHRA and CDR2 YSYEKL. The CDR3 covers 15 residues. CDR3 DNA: TGCGCCAGCAGCCAAGCGGACAGGGTAGGGCAGCCCCAGCATTTT. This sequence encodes CASSQADRVGQPQHF.

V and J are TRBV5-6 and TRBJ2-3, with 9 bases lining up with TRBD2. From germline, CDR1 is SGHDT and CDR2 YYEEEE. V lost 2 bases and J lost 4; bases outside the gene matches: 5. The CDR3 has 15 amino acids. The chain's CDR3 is CASSFGGGAADTQYF. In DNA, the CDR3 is TGTGCCAGCAGCTTCGGCGGGGGGGCCGCAGATACGCAGTATTTT.

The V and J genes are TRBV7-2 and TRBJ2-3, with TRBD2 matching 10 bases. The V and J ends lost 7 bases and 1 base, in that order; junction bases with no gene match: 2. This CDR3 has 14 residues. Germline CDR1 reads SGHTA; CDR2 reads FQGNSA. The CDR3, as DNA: TGTGCCAGCACCGGACTAGCGGGCACAGATACGCAGTATTTT. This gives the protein CASTGLAGTDTQYF.

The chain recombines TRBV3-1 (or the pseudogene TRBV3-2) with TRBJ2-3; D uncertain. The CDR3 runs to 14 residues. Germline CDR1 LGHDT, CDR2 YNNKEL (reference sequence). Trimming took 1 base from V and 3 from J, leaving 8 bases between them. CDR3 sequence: CASSQARWTDTQYF. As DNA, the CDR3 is TGTGCCAGCAGCCAAGCCCGGTGGACAGATACGCAGTATTTT.

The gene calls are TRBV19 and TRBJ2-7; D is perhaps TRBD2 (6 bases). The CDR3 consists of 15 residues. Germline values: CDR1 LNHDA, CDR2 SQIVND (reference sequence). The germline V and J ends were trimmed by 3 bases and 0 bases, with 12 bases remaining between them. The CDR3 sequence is CASSIGGSSSYEQYF. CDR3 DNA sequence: TGTGCCAGTAGTATTGGGGGGTCTAGCTCCTACGAGCAGTACTTC.

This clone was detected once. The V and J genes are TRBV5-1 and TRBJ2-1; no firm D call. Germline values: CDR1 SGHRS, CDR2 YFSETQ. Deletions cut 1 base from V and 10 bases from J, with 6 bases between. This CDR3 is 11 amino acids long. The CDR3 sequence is CASSLTVEQFF. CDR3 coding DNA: TGCGCCAGCAGCTTGACAGTAGAGCAGTTCTTC.

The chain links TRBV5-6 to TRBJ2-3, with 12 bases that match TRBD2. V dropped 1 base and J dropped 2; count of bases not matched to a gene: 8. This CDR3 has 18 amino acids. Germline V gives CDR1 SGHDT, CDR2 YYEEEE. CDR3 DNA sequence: TGTGCCAGCAGCTTGTACACTAGCGGGGGGATGATCACAGATACGCAGTATTTT. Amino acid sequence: CASSLYTSGGMITDTQYF.

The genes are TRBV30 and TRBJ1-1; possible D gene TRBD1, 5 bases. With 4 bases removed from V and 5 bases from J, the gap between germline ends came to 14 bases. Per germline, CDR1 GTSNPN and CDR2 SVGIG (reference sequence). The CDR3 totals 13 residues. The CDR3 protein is CAWTGKVDTEAFF. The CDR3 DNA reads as TGTGCCTGGACAGGGAAGGTGGATACTGAAGCTTTCTTT.

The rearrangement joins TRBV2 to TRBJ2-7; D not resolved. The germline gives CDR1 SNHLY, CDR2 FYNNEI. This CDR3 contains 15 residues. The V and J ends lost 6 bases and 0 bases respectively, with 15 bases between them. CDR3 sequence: CASSEWAEPSYEQYF. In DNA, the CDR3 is TGTGCCAGCAGCGAGTGGGCAGAACCCTCCTACGAGCAGTACTTC.

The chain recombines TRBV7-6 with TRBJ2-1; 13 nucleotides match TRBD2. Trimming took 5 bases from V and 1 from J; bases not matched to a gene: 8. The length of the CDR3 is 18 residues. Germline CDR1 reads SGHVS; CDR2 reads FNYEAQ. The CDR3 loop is CASSPRTSGGQSYNEQFF. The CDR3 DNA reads TGTGCCAGCAGCCCTAGGACTAGCGGGGGACAATCCTACAATGAGCAGTTCTTC.